Reported below is one T cell receptor (beta chain). The antigen remains undetermined. This sample was included in a study of T cell responses to AZD1222 COVID-19 vaccine. The assay was immunoSEQ multiplex PCR, and TCRdb's table has in-frame clones only and misses some. The profile covers about 110,000 clones, with approximately 84% appearing a single time and roughly 9% taken by the ten largest. The study's findings and limits: Reportedly, close to half of spike-specific TCRs are directed against unmutated variant regions. At baseline, seropositivity was found in only a handful of AZD1222 recipients. Spike-specific TCR breadth and depth grew following two AZD1222 doses.

This sequence was found in an adult in good health. This specimen consisted of peripheral blood, obtained on day 0 of AZD1222 vaccination.

CDR3 DNA sequence: TGTGCCAGTAGTACTCCGACAGTAATGAACACTGAAGCTTTCTTT. Its translation: CASSTPTVMNTEAFF. The chain couples TRBV19 to TRBJ1-1; D may be TRBD1 (5 bases). Trimming stripped 4 bases from V and 0 bases from J, with 12 bases between. CDR3 length: 15 residues. In germline, CDR1 is LNHDA, CDR2 SQIVND (reference sequence).